One sample yielded the 8 T cell receptor beta chains listed below, sequenced in a study of response to subunit inactivated influenza vaccine. TCRdb reanalysed the RT-PCR reads using MiXCR and keeps one entry per CDR3 protein. The sample yields roughly 650,000 distinct CDR3 sequences, 15% to 19% seen once. This material consisted of PBMCs from blood, taken roughly 12 days after vaccination. The origin of the receptors is a man aged 45-60 years who received an inactivated influenza vaccine.

This sequence joins TRBV20-1 and TRBJ1-5; tentatively, D is TRBD1 (6 bases). The germline V and J ends were trimmed by 3 bases and 5 bases, with 11 bases remaining between them. The V gene's germline CDR1 is DFQATT and CDR2 SNEGSKA (reference sequence). This CDR3 has 13 residues. The CDR3 protein is CSAREQGHQPQHF. As DNA, the CDR3 is TGCAGTGCTAGGGAACAGGGACATCAGCCCCAGCATTTT.

This chain joins TRBV29-1 and TRBJ2-3; 12 nucleotides line up with TRBD2. Per germline, CDR1 SQVTM and CDR2 ANQGSEA. This CDR3 is 15 amino acids long. J lost 3 bases, V lost 6 bases, and 7 bases had no gene match. As DNA, the CDR3 is TGCAGCGTCGCTGGACTAGCGGGATTAACAGATACGCAGTATTTT. It is translated as CSVAGLAGLTDTQYF.

The DNA for the CDR3 is TGTGCCAGCAGCTTATATTACGGCGATAGCAATCAGCCCCAGCATTTT. Its protein product is CASSLYYGDSNQPQHF. V and J are TRBV7-9 and TRBJ1-5; unclear D gene. Trimming took off 2 bases at V and 0 bases at J, with 11 bases between the two ends. This CDR3 contains 16 residues. Germline assignment: CDR1 SEHNR and CDR2 FQNEAQ (reference sequence).

The sample holds many counts of this clonotype. The chain carries TRBV12-3 or TRBV12-4 and TRBJ1-1, with 7 positions matching TRBD1. The CDR3 spans 15 residues. J lost 0 bases, V lost 8 bases, and 9 bases had no gene match. CDR3 nucleotides: TGTGCCAGCGGCCTGGGACAGTTTATGAACACTGAAGCTTTCTTT. As protein: CASGLGQFMNTEAFF.

This clonotype was seen a few times. The chain combines TRBV27 with TRBJ2-7; 8 positions match TRBD1. V was clipped by 5 bases and J by 10 bases; unmatched bases: 13. CDR1 is MNHEY and CDR2 is SMNVEV in the germline V gene (reference sequence). The CDR3 loop spans 14 amino acids. The CDR3 reads CASSPHSLDRVQYF. DNA of the CDR3: TGTGCCAGCAGTCCACATAGCTTGGACAGGGTCCAGTACTTC.

This clonotype was recorded at least ten times. Here the CDR3 reads CASRGGGVKNIQYF. DNA of the CDR3: TGTGCCAGCAGGGGGGGAGGTGTCAAAAACATTCAGTACTTC. The J gene is TRBJ2-4, the V gene TRBV28; possible D gene TRBD2, 6 bases. CDR1 is MDHEN, CDR2 SYDVKM, per germline. CDR3 size: 14 residues. Trimming left V 6 bases short and J 3 bases short, with 12 bases between.

The rearrangement uses TRBV12-3 or TRBV12-4 and TRBJ2-5; TRBD2 agrees at 13 bases. V was pared by 4 bases and J by 0 bases, with 5 bases of the junction left unmatched. The CDR3 is 17 residues long. As DNA, the CDR3 is TGTGCCAGCAGTTACGGACTAGCGGGGGCCTACCAAGAGACCCAGTACTTC. It codes for CASSYGLAGAYQETQYF.

This clonotype appeared a few times. The V call is TRBV7-2, the J call TRBJ1-6; 9 nucleotides align to TRBD1. The CDR3 consists of 16 residues. Germline V gene data show CDR1 as SGHTA and CDR2 as FQGNSA. Unmatched junction bases numbered 5, after V lost 2 bases and J lost 6 bases. The CDR3 loop reads CASSLSGTGSNSPLHF. CDR3 nucleotide sequence: TGTGCCAGCAGCTTATCCGGGACAGGGAGTAATTCACCCCTCCACTTT.